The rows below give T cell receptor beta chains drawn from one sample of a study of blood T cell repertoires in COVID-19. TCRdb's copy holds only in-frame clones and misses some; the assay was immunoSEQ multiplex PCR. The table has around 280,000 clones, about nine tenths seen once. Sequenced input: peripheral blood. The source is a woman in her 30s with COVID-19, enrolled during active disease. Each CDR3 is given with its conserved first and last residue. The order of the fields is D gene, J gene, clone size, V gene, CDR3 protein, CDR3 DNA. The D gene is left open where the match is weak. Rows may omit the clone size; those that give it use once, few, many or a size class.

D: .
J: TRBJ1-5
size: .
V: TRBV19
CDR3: CASSQGVVLQPQHF
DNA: TGTGCCAGTAGTCAAGGGGTCGTATTGCAGCCCCAGCATTTT

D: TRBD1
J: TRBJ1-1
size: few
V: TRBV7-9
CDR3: CASSLEGQGTEAFF
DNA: TGTGCCAGCAGCTTAGAAGGACAGGGAACTGAAGCTTTCTTT

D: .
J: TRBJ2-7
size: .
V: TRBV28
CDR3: CASRLFYEQYF
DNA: TGTGCCAGCAGACTATTCTACGAGCAGTACTTC

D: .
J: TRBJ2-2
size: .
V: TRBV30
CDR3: CAWSVVSATASTGELFF
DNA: TGTGCCTGGAGTGTAGTCTCGGCGACAGCCTCCACCGGGGAGCTGTTTTTT

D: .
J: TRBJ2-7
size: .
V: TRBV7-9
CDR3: CASSLALSSYEQYF
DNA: TGTGCCAGCAGCTTAGCGCTCAGCTCCTACGAGCAGTACTTC

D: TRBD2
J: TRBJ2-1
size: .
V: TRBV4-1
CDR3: CASSQAKRGGPIDEQFF
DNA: TGCGCCAGCAGCCAAGCTAAGCGGGGGGGCCCGATAGATGAGCAGTTCTTC

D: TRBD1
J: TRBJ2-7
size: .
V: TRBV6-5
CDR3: CASSYSAGGKNEQYF
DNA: TGTGCCAGCAGTTACTCAGCAGGGGGCAAGAACGAGCAGTACTTC

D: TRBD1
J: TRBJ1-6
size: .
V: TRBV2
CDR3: CASSGDRESPLHF
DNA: TGTGCCAGCAGTGGGGACAGGGAATCACCCCTCCACTTT

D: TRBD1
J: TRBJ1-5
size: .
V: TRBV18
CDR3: CASSPQTGKSNQPQHF
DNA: TGTGCCAGCTCACCCCAGACAGGGAAAAGCAATCAGCCCCAGCATTTT

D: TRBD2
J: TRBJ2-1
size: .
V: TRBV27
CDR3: CASSPTSGVYEQFF
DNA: TGTGCCAGCAGCCCGACTAGCGGGGTCTATGAGCAGTTCTTC

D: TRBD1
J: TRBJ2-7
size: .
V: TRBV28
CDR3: CASSPTPGQGYF
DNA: TGTGCCAGCAGTCCCACACCGGGACAGGGGTACTTC

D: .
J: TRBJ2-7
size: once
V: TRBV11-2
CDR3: CASTVSHVITYEQYF
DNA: TGTGCCAGCACCGTAAGCCATGTCATAACCTACGAGCAGTACTTC

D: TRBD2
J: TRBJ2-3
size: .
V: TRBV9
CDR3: CASSVFGGMGTDTQYF
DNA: TGTGCCAGCAGCGTTTTCGGGGGGATGGGCACAGATACGCAGTATTTT

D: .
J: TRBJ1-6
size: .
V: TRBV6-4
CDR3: CASSMGLPGSPLHF
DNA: TGTGCCAGCTCCATGGGGCTCCCTGGTTCACCCCTCCACTTT

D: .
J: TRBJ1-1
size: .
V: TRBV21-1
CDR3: CASSKRVGEGSFF
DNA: .

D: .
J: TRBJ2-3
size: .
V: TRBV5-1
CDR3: CASRGVATLTDTQYF
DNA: TGCGCCAGCAGGGGCGTGGCAACCCTCACAGATACGCAGTATTTT

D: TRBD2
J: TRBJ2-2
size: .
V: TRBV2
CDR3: CASSERLAGGTGELFF
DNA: TGTGCCAGCAGTGAAAGGCTAGCGGGTGGAACCGGGGAGCTGTTTTTT

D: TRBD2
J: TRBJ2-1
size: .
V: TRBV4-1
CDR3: CASSQERGLAGPDEQFF
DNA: TGCGCCAGCAGCCAAGAAAGGGGACTAGCGGGGCCCGATGAGCAGTTCTTC

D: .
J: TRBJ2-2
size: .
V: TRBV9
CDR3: CASSVAITGELFF
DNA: TGTGCCAGCAGCGTAGCTATCACCGGGGAGCTGTTTTTT

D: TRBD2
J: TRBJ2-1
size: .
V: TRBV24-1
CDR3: CATSDLASGLYNEQFF
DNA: TGTGCCACCAGTGATTTGGCTAGCGGGCTCTACAATGAGCAGTTCTTC

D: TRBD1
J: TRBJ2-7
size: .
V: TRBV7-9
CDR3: CASSLTGTGDSYEQYF
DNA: TGTGCCAGCAGCCTAACCGGGACAGGGGACTCCTACGAGCAGTACTTC

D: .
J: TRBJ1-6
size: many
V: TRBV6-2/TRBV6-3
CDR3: CASSYSGLGSPLHF
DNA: TGTGCCAGCAGTTATTCAGGGCTGGGTTCACCCCTCCACTTT

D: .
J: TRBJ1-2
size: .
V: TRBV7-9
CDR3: CASSLEGQGRGGYTF
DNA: TGTGCCAGCAGCTTAGAAGGGCAGGGAAGGGGTGGCTACACCTTC

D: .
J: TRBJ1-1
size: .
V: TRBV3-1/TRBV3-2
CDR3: CASSRPPGLNTFF
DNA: TGTGCCAGCAGCCGACCACCGGGACTTAATACTTTCTTT

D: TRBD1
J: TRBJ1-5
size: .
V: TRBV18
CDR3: CASSLQTGDQPQHF
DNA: TGTGCCAGCTCACTTCAAACAGGGGATCAGCCCCAGCATTTT

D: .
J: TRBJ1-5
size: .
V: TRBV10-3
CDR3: CAINQYSNQPQHF
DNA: TGTGCCATCAATCAGTATAGCAATCAGCCCCAGCATTTT

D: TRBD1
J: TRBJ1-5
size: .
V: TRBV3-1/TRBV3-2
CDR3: CASSQGTGGMRQPQHF
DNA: TGTGCCAGCAGCCAGGGGACAGGGGGAATGCGGCAGCCCCAGCATTTT

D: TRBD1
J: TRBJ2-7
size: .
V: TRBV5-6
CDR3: CASSLVWDRGLHEQYF
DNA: TGTGCCAGCAGCTTGGTGTGGGACAGGGGACTTCACGAGCAGTACTTC

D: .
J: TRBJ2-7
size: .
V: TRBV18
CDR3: CASSLRLQGSLDEQYF
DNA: TGTGCCAGCTCACTGCGGCTCCAGGGGTCGTTGGACGAGCAGTACTTC

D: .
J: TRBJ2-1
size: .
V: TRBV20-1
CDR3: CSANRVHEQFF
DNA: TGCAGTGCCAACAGGGTTCATGAGCAGTTCTTC

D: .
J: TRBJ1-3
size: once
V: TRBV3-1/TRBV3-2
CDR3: CASTRGSGNTIYF
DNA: TGTGCCAGCACGAGAGGCTCTGGAAACACCATATATTTT

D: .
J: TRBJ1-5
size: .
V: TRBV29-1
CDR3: CSVGPGSNQPQHF
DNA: TGCAGCGTTGGGCCAGGTAGCAATCAGCCCCAGCATTTT

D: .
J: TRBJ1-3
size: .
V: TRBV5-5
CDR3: CASFLEVWGNTIYF
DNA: TGTGCCAGCTTTCTGGAGGTGTGGGGAAACACCATATATTTT

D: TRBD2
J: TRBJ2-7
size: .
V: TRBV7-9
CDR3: CASSLEGRGDEQYF
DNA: TGTGCCAGCAGCTTAGAGGGTCGGGGGGACGAGCAGTACTTC